Listed below are T cell receptor beta chains from one sample, sequenced in a study of regulatory T cells in long-lasting Graves disease. TCRdb re-called the multiplex PCR reads through MiXCR, storing one row per CDR3 protein. The data show roughly 380,000 distinct CDR3 sequences, about a sixth seen once. The same data also went into a second study, on T cells in Graves' hyperthyroidism and ophthalmopathy.

The sample here was peripheral blood mononuclear cells (PBMCs), taken at new diagnosis, from a patient treated with antithyroid drugs. All receptors come from a middle-aged man with Graves disease. Each CDR3 is given with its conserved first and last residue. The order of the fields is CDR3 protein, CDR3 DNA, D gene, CDR3 length, V gene, J gene, clone size. D genes are given only for firm matches. Not all rows give a size; the values are once, few, many and, for expanded clones, a class.

CASSQEGATTYEQYF	TGTGCCAGCAGCCAAGAGGGAGCAACTACCTACGAGCAGTACTTC	-	15	TRBV4-2	TRBJ2-7	-
CASSSSGGSGETQYF	TGTGCCAGCAGTTCTAGCGGGGGGTCAGGGGAGACCCAGTACTTC	TRBD2	15	TRBV5-4	TRBJ2-5	-
CASSMRGRYNEQFF	TGTGCCAGTAGTATGCGCGGTCGGTACAATGAGCAGTTCTTC	-	14	TRBV19	TRBJ2-1	many
CASSPLADSYNEQFF	TGTGCCAGTAGTCCACTAGCGGACTCCTACAATGAGCAGTTCTTC	TRBD2	15	TRBV19	TRBJ2-1	-
CASRHRTGGTYEQYF	TGTGCCAGCAGACACCGGACAGGGGGAACCTACGAGCAGTACTTC	TRBD1	15	TRBV2	TRBJ2-7	many
CARTSGGSGNEQFF	TGTGCCAGAACTAGCGGGGGGTCGGGGAATGAGCAGTTCTTC	TRBD2	14	TRBV2	TRBJ2-1	once
CASSLVGSVGNQNYGYTF	TGTGCCAGCAGCTTAGTAGGGTCGGTAGGAAACCAGAACTATGGCTACACCTTC	-	18	TRBV7-2	TRBJ1-2	-
CASAANTGELFF	TGTGCCAGCGCCGCGAACACCGGGGAGCTGTTTTTT	-	12	TRBV7-9	TRBJ2-2	-
CASSLGAGVGDEKLFF	TGTGCCAGCAGCCTTGGGGCCGGGGTGGGGGATGAAAAACTGTTTTTT	-	16	TRBV4-2	TRBJ1-4	-
CASSDYRGNTEAFF	TGTGCCAGCAGCGACTACAGGGGGAACACTGAAGCTTTCTTT	TRBD1	14	TRBV7-8	TRBJ1-1	many
CSVIPETQQETQYF	TGCAGCGTTATCCCCGAGACACAGCAAGAGACCCAGTACTTC	-	14	TRBV29-1	TRBJ2-5	-
CASSQRRNSPLHF	TGTGCCAGCAGCCAAAGACGTAATTCACCCCTCCACTTT	-	13	TRBV14	TRBJ1-6	few
CASSFGGAQGANVLTF	TGCGCCAGCAGCTTTGGAGGGGCGCAAGGGGCCAACGTCCTGACTTTC	-	16	TRBV5-1	TRBJ2-6	few
CASRHDPYPNTEAFF	TGTGCCAGCAGGCACGACCCCTACCCGAACACTGAAGCTTTCTTT	-	15	TRBV28	TRBJ1-1	many
CASKLGSYNEQFF	TGTGCCAGTAAACTGGGCTCCTACAATGAGCAGTTCTTC	-	13	TRBV6-1	TRBJ2-1	-
CASSLYLAGETQYF	TGTGCCAGCAGCTTGTACCTAGCTGGAGAGACCCAGTACTTC	-	14	TRBV5-6	TRBJ2-5	-
CSARHTNTEAFF	TGCAGTGCTAGACATACCAACACTGAAGCTTTCTTT	-	12	TRBV20-1	TRBJ1-1	-
CASTSGGFYNEQFF	TGTGCCAGCACTAGCGGGGGGTTCTACAATGAGCAGTTCTTC	TRBD2	14	TRBV28	TRBJ2-1	many